This T cell receptor (beta chain) was recorded in a study of cytomegalovirus exposure and HLA in healthy donors. In the study overall: Later analysis reported that the approximately 130 validation repertoires shared the platform of the approximately 670 first-cohort repertoires. Overall study findings and caveats: Both high specificity and high sensitivity reportedly marked the classifier's diagnosis of cytomegalovirus status. Confirmation was obtained in vitro that a few CMV-associated chains are specific for CMV antigens. Most TCRs appeared rarely, but some public TCRs recurred in many donors.

This CDR3 contains 17 residues. V was shortened by 0 bases and J by 2 bases, with 14 bases between the two germline ends. Germline V gives CDR1 LNHNV, CDR2 YYDKDF (reference sequence). The assay was immunoSEQ multiplex PCR, and TCRdb's table has in-frame clones only and misses some. This table holds roughly 200,000 clones, roughly 86% found once. About this clone: Its antigen is not known.

V usage is TRBV15 and J usage is TRBJ2-1; possible D gene TRBD1, 5 bases. The receptor's source is a man aged 30 to 39 in good health and CMV-seropositive. Sample: PBMCs. Here the CDR3 DNA reads TGTGCCACCAGCAGAGATGTAGGGGTACCCGCCTACAATGAGCAGTTCTTC. It encodes CATSRDVGVPAYNEQFF.